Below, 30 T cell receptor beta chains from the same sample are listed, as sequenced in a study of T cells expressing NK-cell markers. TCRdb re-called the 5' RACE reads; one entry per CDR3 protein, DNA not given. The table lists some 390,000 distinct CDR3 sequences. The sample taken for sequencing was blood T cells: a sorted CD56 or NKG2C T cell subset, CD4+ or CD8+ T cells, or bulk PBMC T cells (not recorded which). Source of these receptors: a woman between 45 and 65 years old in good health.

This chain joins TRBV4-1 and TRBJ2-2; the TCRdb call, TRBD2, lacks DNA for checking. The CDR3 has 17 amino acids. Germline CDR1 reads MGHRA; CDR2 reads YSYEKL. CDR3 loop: CASSQTPGLAETGELFF.

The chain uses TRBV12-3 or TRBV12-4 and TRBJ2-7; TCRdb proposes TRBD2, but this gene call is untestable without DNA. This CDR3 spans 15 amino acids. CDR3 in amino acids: CASTQGTSFSHEQYF.

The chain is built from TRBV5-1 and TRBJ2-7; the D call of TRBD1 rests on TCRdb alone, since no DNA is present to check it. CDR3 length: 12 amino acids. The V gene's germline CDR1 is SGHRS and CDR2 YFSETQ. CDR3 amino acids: CASSEQGGEQYF.

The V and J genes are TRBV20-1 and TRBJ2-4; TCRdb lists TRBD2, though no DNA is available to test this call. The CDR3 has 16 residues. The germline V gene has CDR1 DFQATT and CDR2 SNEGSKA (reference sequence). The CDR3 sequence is CSARDTGRWGWGIQYF.

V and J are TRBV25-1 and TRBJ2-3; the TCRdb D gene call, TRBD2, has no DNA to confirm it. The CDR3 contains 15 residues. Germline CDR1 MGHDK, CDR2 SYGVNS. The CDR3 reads CAIGVRTSRTDTQYF.

CDR3 in amino acids: CASSATGASAFF. The rearrangement joins TRBV9 to TRBJ1-1; TCRdb calls TRBD1, which cannot be checked without DNA. Germline CDR1 is SGDLS and CDR2 is YYNGEE. The CDR3 totals 12 residues.

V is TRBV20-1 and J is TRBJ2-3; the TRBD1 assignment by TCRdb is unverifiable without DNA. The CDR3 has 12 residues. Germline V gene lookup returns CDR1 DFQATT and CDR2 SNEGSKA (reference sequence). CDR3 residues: CSAGGRTDTQYF.

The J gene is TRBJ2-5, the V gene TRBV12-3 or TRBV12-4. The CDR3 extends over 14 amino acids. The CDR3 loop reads CASSFEGRSETQYF.

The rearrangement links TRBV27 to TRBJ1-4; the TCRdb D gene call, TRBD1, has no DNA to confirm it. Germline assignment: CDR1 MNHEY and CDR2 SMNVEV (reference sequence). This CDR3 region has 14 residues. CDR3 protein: CASTFGQGAGKLFF.

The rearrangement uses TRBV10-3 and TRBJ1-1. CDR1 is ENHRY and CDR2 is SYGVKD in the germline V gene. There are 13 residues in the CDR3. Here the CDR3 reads CAISGREDTEAFF.

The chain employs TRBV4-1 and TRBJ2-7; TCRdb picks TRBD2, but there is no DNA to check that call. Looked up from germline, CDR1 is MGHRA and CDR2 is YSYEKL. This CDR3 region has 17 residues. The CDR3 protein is CASSPEGTSGRAAEQYF.

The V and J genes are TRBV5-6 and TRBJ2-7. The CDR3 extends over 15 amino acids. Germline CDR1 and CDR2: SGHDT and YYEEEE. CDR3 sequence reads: CASSSGQSGSYEQYF.

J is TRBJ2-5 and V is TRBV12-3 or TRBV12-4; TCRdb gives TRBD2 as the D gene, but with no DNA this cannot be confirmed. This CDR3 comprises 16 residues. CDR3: CASSRTSGRATETQYF.

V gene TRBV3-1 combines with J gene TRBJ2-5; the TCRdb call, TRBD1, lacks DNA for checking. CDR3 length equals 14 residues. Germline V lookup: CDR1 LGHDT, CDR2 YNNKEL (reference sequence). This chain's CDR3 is CASSQARGAETQYF.

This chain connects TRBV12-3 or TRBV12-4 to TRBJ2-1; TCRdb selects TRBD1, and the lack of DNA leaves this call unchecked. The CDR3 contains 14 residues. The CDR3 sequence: CASSFFRVENEQFF.

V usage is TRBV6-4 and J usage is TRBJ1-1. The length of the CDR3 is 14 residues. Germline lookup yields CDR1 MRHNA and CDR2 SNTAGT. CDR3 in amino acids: CASSDSHGDTEAFF.

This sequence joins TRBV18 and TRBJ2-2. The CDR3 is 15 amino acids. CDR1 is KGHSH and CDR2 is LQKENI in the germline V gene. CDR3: CASSPPKGNTGELFF.

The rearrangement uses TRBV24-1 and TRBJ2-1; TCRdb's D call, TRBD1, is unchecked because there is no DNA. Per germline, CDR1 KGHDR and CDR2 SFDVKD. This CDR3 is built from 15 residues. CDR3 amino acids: CATSDLAGAPPEQFF.

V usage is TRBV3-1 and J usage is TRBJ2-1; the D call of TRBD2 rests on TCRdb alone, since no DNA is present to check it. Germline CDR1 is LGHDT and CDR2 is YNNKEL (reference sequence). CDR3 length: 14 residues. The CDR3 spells CASSRTNYQNEQFF.

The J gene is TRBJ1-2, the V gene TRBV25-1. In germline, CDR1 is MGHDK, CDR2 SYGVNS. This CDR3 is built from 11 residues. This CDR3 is CASSEGSGYTF.

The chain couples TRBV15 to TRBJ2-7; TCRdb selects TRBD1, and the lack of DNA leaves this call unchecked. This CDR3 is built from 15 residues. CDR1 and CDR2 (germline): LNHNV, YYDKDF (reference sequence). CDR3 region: CATRAPGTANYEQYF.

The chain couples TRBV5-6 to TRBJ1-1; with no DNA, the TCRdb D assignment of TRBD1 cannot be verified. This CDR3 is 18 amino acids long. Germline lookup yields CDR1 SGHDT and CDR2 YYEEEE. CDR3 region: CASSTNIGQGGWNTEAFF.

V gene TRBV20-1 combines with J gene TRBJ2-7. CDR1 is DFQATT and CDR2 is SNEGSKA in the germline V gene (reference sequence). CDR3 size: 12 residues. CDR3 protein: CSAVRSSYEQYF.

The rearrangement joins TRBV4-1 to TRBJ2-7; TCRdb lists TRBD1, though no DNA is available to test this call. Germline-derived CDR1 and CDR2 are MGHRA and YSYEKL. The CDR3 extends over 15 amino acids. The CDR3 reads CASRPNRGDLYEQYF.

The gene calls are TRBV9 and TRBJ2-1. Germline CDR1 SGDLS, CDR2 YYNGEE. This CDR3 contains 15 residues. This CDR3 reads CASSVTGSSYNEQFF.

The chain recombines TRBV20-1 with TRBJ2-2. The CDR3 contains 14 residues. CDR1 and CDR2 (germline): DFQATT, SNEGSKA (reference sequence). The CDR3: CSARDRSKAGELFF.

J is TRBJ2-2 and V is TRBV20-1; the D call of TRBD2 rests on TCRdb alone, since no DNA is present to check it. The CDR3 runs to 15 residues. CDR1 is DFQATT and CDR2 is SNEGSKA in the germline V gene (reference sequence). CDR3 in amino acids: CSAPRGTSDTGELFF.

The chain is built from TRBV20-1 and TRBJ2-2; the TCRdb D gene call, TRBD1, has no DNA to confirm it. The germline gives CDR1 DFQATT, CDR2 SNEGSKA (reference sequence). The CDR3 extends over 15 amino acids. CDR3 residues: CSAPVRDSNTGELFF.

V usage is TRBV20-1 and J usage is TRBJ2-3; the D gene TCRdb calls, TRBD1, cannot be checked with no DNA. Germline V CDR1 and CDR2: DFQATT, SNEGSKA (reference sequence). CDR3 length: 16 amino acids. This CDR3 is CSAIAARTGLTDTQYF.

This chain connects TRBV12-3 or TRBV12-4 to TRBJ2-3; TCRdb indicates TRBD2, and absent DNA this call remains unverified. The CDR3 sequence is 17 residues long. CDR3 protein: CASSLGLAGASTDTQYF.